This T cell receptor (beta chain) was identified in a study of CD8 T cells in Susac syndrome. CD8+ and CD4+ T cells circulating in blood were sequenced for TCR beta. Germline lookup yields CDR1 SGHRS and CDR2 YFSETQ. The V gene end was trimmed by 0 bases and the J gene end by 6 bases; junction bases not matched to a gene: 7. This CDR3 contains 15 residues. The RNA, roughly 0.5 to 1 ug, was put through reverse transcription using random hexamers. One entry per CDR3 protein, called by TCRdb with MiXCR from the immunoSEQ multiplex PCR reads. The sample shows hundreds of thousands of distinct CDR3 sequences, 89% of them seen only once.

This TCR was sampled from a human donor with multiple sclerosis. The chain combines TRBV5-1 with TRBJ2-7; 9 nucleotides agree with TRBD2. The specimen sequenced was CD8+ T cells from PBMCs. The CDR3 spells CASSLVAGGPPEQYF. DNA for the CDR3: TGCGCCAGCAGCTTGGTGGCGGGAGGGCCTCCCGAGCAGTACTTC.